The 28 T cell receptor beta chains reported below all come from one sample, sequenced in a study of T cell repertoires in cytomegalovirus infection. Via MiXCR, TCRdb re-called the reads, giving one row per CDR3 protein. The sample carries 900,000 to 950,000 distinct CDR3 sequences, around 30% recorded once. The antigens for these receptors are not known. Sequenced material: cultured CD8+ T cells from PBMCs, taken from culture after CMV antigen stimulation. The receptors derive from a human donor in good health (CMV status not recorded). Some clones in this sample may be carry-over from other donors' samples.

J is TRBJ2-1 and V is TRBV11-3; 7 nucleotides align to TRBD2. CDR1 and CDR2 from the germline V gene are SGHNT and YENEEA. The CDR3 loop spans 15 amino acids. The ends lost 5 bases at V and 2 bases at J; junction bases unmatched: 6. Written as DNA, the CDR3 is TGTGCCAGCAGCCCATGGGGGGGGGCCTACAATGAGCAGTTCTTC. This encodes CASSPWGGAYNEQFF.

There are a few counts of this clonotype. This chain uses TRBV6-1 with TRBJ1-1; D gene unclear. CDR1 is MNHNS, CDR2 SASEGT, per germline. The CDR3 has 13 amino acids. Trimming shortened V by 3 bases and J by 8 bases, and 13 bases separated the two germline ends. The CDR3 sequence is CASSEWTVREAFF. The CDR3 nucleotides read TGTGCCAGCAGTGAGTGGACGGTTCGAGAAGCTTTCTTT.

The table lists this clonotype with a few counts. The V call is TRBV27, the J call TRBJ1-4, with D perhaps matching TRBD1 (6 bases). V lost 5 bases to trimming and J lost 1 base, with 8 bases between them. Germline V lookup: CDR1 MNHEY, CDR2 SMNVEV (reference sequence). The CDR3 length is 14 residues. The CDR3, as DNA: TGTGCCAGCAGTACAGGGCGAACTAATGAAAAACTGTTTTTT. Encoded protein: CASSTGRTNEKLFF.

The rearrangement links TRBV6-1 to TRBJ1-1; maybe TRBD1 (6 bases). Germline V gene sequence: CDR1 MNHNS, CDR2 SASEGT. CDR3 size: 13 residues. V lost 9 bases to trimming and J lost 4 bases, with 15 bases between them. CDR3 sequence (DNA): TGTGCCAGTGTCCGAGGGGGAGGCACTGAAGCTTTCTTT. Its protein is CASVRGGGTEAFF.

V and J are TRBV29-1 and TRBJ2-7; 8 nucleotides match TRBD2. The length of the CDR3 is 14 residues. CDR1 is SQVTM, CDR2 ANQGSEA, per germline. The J segment lost 2 bases and the V segment lost 6 bases, leaving 9 bases of the junction unmatched. The CDR3 nucleotides read TGCAGCGTGGCCGGACTAGCTGCCCCCTACGAGCAGTACTTC. This codes for CSVAGLAAPYEQYF.

The gene calls are TRBV24-1 and TRBJ2-1, with 10 bases matching TRBD2. V dropped 0 bases and J dropped 9; count of bases not matched to a gene: 4. CDR1 and CDR2 (germline): KGHDR, SFDVKD. This CDR3 region has 15 residues. The CDR3 region has the DNA TGTGCCACCAGTGATTTGTTAGCGGGGGGTATTGAGCAGTTCTTC. This sequence encodes CATSDLLAGGIEQFF.

The chain joins TRBV7-6 to TRBJ1-1; D might be TRBD1 (5 bases). Trimming stripped 5 bases from V and 10 bases from J, with 23 bases between. This CDR3 region has 15 residues. The germline gives CDR1 SGHVS, CDR2 FNYEAQ. This CDR3 reads CASSPRSPGRGRAFF. CDR3 DNA: TGTGCCAGCAGCCCCCGCAGCCCGGGGCGAGGGCGAGCTTTCTTT.

V and J are TRBV28 and TRBJ2-6; TRBD1 aligns across 8 bases. With V trimmed by 5 bases and J by 2 bases, 5 bases remained unmatched. Germline CDR1 and CDR2: MDHEN and SYDVKM. The CDR3 has 16 residues. CDR3 residues: CASSTEQGAGANVLTF. The DNA of the CDR3 is TGTGCCAGCAGTACGGAACAGGGGGCTGGGGCCAACGTCCTGACTTTC. Based on the CDR3 plus reference TRBV28 and TRBJ2-6, the full variable domain is DVKVTQSSRYLVKRTGEKVFLECVQDMDHENMFWYRQDPGLGLRLIYFSYDVKMKEKGDIPEGYSVSREKKERFSLILESASTNQTSMYLCASSTEQGAGANVLTFGAGSRLTVL.

This clonotype showed up many times. The rearrangement joins TRBV12-3 or TRBV12-4 to TRBJ1-5; 7 bases line up with TRBD1. With 3 bases clipped from V and 5 bases from J, the junction kept 16 bases outside the gene matches. The CDR3 covers 18 residues. CDR3 nucleotide sequence: TGTGCCAGCAGTTTTAATCCGACAGGGACCCGTCCCGATCAGCCCCAGCATTTT. Its translation: CASSFNPTGTRPDQPQHF.

A few counts support this clonotype. The chain employs TRBV7-6 and TRBJ2-1, with D possibly being TRBD1 (5 bases). This CDR3 is built from 15 residues. Per germline, CDR1 SGHVS and CDR2 FNYEAQ. V was shortened by 3 bases and J by 7 bases, with 16 bases between the two germline ends. In DNA, the CDR3 is TGTGCCAGCAGCTTGTCGACAGATTTTAGTAATGAGCAGTTCTTC. It encodes CASSLSTDFSNEQFF. The whole variable domain, remainder taken from reference TRBV7-6 and TRBJ2-1, is GAGVSQSPRYKVTKRGQDVALRCDPISGHVSLYWYRQALGQGPEFLTYFNYEAQQDKSGLPNDRFSAERPEGSISTLTIQRTEQRDSAMYRCASSLSTDFSNEQFFGPGTRLTVL.

The rearrangement joins TRBV4-1 to TRBJ1-2; maybe TRBD1 (6 bases). In germline, CDR1 is MGHRA, CDR2 YSYEKL. The CDR3 contains 14 residues. V dropped 0 bases and J dropped 10 bases, with 15 bases sitting between them. In nucleotides, the CDR3 is TGCGCCAGCAGCCAAGATCGACTGACAGGACTCTACACCTTC. This translates into CASSQDRLTGLYTF.

This clonotype was counted many times. The chain has TRBV2 and TRBJ2-1; 7 bases fit TRBD1. The CDR3 is 14 amino acids. V lost 2 bases, J lost 2 bases, and 0 bases stayed unmatched. In germline, CDR1 is SNHLY, CDR2 FYNNEI. DNA of the CDR3: TGTGCCAGCAGTGAAAGGGGGCCCTACAATGAGCAGTTCTTC. Translating it yields CASSERGPYNEQFF.

The chain is built from TRBV19 and TRBJ2-5, with D tentatively TRBD1 (7 bases). The CDR3 has 16 amino acids. Per the germline V gene, CDR1 is LNHDA and CDR2 is SQIVND (reference sequence). Trimming pared 2 bases from V and 5 bases from J, leaving 18 bases between. Here the CDR3 DNA reads TGTGCCAGTAGTATAACCCTAGGAGGGGGCCGTGAGACCCAGTACTTC. It translates to CASSITLGGGRETQYF.

The J gene is TRBJ1-2, the V gene TRBV27, with 9 nucleotides matching TRBD1. Per the germline V gene, CDR1 is MNHEY and CDR2 is SMNVEV (reference sequence). V lost 3 bases to trimming and J lost 0 bases; unmatched junction nucleotides: 11. There are 18 residues in the CDR3. CDR3: CASSFQTQGAVANYGYTF. In DNA form, the CDR3 reads TGTGCCAGCAGTTTTCAGACACAGGGGGCCGTGGCTAACTATGGCTACACCTTC.

This clonotype turned up a few times. The chain carries TRBV19 and TRBJ2-7; no definite D call. Germline values: CDR1 LNHDA, CDR2 SQIVND (reference sequence). The CDR3 loop spans 13 amino acids. V dropped 5 bases and J dropped 3 bases, with 11 bases sitting between them. The CDR3 reads CASSFGSLYEQYF. The CDR3 nucleotides are TGTGCCAGTAGTTTCGGATCCCTCTACGAGCAGTACTTC.

The CDR3 nucleotides are TGTGCCAGTAGTATAGTTGGAGCGGAAGAGACCCAGTACTTC. Translating gives CASSIVGAEETQYF. The chain links TRBV19 to TRBJ2-5; TRBD2 is a possible D gene (5 bases). V was pared by 1 base and J by 3 bases, with 9 bases between. CDR1 is LNHDA and CDR2 is SQIVND in the germline V gene (reference sequence). The CDR3 length is 14 residues.

The chain has TRBV20-1 and TRBJ2-1, with 10 bases fitting TRBD2. V dropped 0 bases and J dropped 0; count of bases not matched to a gene: 17. The CDR3 runs 21 residues. Germline assignment: CDR1 DFQATT and CDR2 SNEGSKA (reference sequence). For the CDR3, the DNA is TGCAGTGCTAGAGACTGGATGGGTAGCGGGGGGTCACGGAGCTCCTACAATGAGCAGTTCTTC. This encodes CSARDWMGSGGSRSSYNEQFF.

This clonotype was counted a few times. This rearrangement joins TRBV6-5 to TRBJ2-1; the match to TRBD1 covers 11 bases. The CDR3 covers 20 residues. V shed 5 bases and J 3 bases; nucleotides not matched to a gene: 18. The germline gives CDR1 MNHEY, CDR2 SVGAGI. CDR3 region: CASSKTPDRGRINLYNEQFF. The CDR3 region has the DNA TGTGCCAGCAGTAAGACCCCGGACAGGGGGCGAATAAATCTCTACAATGAGCAGTTCTTC.

The V call is TRBV2, the J call TRBJ1-6; D is unclear. Trimming cost V 9 bases and J 0 bases, with 12 bases left between them. CDR3 length: 15 residues. Germline values: CDR1 SNHLY, CDR2 FYNNEI. For the CDR3, the DNA is TGTGCCAGACAGAGTTCGAGCTCCTATAATTCACCCCTCCACTTT. Protein sequence: CARQSSSSYNSPLHF.

This chain joins TRBV10-3 and TRBJ2-2; D gene uncertain. Germline lookup yields CDR1 ENHRY and CDR2 SYGVKD. V was cut by 7 bases and J by 1 base, with 4 bases left in between. The CDR3 sequence is 12 residues long. The CDR3 loop reads CAINRNTGELFF. The CDR3 nucleotides are TGTGCCATCAATAGGAACACCGGGGAGCTGTTTTTT.

This rearrangement joins TRBV20-1 to TRBJ1-2; no clear D gene. Trimming pared 6 bases from V and 0 bases from J, leaving 14 bases between. The CDR3 is 14 residues long. The germline gives CDR1 DFQATT, CDR2 SNEGSKA (reference sequence). CDR3 in amino acids: CSALTHGSNYGYTF. CDR3 DNA: TGCAGTGCCCTAACGCACGGATCTAACTATGGCTACACCTTC.

This chain joins TRBV7-9 and TRBJ2-1, with TRBD2 matching 15 bases. The CDR3 spans 17 residues. From germline, CDR1 is SEHNR and CDR2 FQNEAQ (reference sequence). The J segment lost 1 base and the V segment lost 5 bases, leaving 3 bases of the junction unmatched. CDR3 sequence reads: CASSGLAGGPSYNEQFF. The CDR3 nucleotides read TGTGCCAGCAGCGGACTAGCGGGGGGGCCTTCCTACAATGAGCAGTTCTTC.

This clonotype was counted a few times. The gene calls are TRBV25-1 and TRBJ1-5; TRBD1 matches at 8 bases. Germline V lookup: CDR1 MGHDK, CDR2 SYGVNS. After removal of 3 bases from V and 3 bases from J, the junction contained 4 bases not matched to a gene. The CDR3 consists of 15 residues. CDR3 in DNA: TGTGCCAGCAGTGACGACAGGGGTAACAATCAGCCCCAGCATTTT. Translated, it gives CASSDDRGNNQPQHF.

This clonotype is a singleton in its sample. The rearrangement links TRBV11-2 to TRBJ2-7; a weak D match, TRBD1 (5 bases). Trimming shortened V by 5 bases and J by 2 bases, and 16 bases separated the two germline ends. Germline V gene lookup returns CDR1 SGHAT and CDR2 FQNNGV. The CDR3 is 15 residues long. The CDR3 region is CASSPSGQGAYEQYV. In nucleotides, the CDR3 is TGTGCCAGCAGCCCCTCCGGACAAGGAGCCTACGAGCAGTACGTC.

This chain connects TRBV6-2 or TRBV6-3 to TRBJ2-5; 7 bases are shared with TRBD1. This CDR3 comprises 15 residues. Germline V CDR1 and CDR2: MNHEY, SVGEGT. V gave up 4 bases and J gave up 3 bases; unmatched junction bases: 8. CDR3 region: CASSSSRDREETQYF. As DNA, the CDR3 is TGTGCCAGCAGTTCCAGCCGGGACAGAGAAGAGACCCAGTACTTC.

The chain employs TRBV9 and TRBJ1-5, with 8 nucleotides matching TRBD1. Trimming at V came to 0 bases and at J to 2 bases, leaving 1 base not matched to a gene. This CDR3 comprises 15 residues. CDR1 and CDR2 (germline): SGDLS, YYNGEE. CDR3 DNA sequence: TGTGCCAGCAGCGTAGACAGGGGGGGCAATCAGCCCCAGCATTTT. The encoded protein is CASSVDRGGNQPQHF.

Turning to this clonotype: Mismatch with germline at one junction end may stem from a read error. The chain has TRBV6-8 and TRBJ2-2, with 7 bases fitting TRBD2. Per the germline V gene, CDR1 is MNHGY and CDR2 is SAAAGT. CDR3 size: 18 residues. The CDR3 sequence is CASGYVTRGVFNTVELFF. Here the CDR3 DNA reads TGTGCCAGCGGATACGTAACTCGGGGGGTCTTCAACACCGTGGAGCTGTTTTTT.

J is TRBJ1-6 and V is TRBV7-9, with 7 bases that match TRBD1. J was trimmed by 5 bases and V by 2 bases; bases with no gene match: 3. Germline loops: CDR1 SEHNR, CDR2 FQNEAQ (reference sequence). The CDR3 loop spans 15 amino acids. CDR3 bases: TGTGCCAGCAGCTTATTTACAGGGGATAATTCACCCCTCCACTTT. Translated: CASSLFTGDNSPLHF. The complete variable domain, with remaining parts taken from reference TRBV7-9 and TRBJ1-6, reads DTGVSQNPRHKITKRGQNVTFRCDPISEHNRLYWYRQTLGQGPEFLTYFQNEAQLEKSRLLSDRFSAERPKGSFSTLEIQRTEQGDSAMYLCASSLFTGDNSPLHFGNGTRLTVT.